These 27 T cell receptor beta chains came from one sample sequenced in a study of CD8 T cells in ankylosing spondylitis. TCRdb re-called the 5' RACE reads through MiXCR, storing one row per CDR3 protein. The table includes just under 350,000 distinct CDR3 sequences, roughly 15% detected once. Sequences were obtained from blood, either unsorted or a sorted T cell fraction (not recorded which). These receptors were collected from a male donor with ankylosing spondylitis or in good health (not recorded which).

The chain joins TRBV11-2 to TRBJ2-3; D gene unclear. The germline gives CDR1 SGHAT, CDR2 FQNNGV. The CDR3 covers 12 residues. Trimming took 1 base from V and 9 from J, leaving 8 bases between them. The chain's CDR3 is CASSLVRDTQYF. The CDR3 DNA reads TGTGCCAGCAGCTTAGTGCGCGACACGCAGTATTTT.

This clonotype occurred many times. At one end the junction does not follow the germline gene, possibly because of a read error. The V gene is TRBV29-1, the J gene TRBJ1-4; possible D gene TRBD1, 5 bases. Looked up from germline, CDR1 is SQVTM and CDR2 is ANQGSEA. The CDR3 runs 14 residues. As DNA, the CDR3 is TGCAGCGTAGAAGGGACTGCCGATAATGAAAAACTGTTTTTT. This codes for CSVEGTADNEKLFF.

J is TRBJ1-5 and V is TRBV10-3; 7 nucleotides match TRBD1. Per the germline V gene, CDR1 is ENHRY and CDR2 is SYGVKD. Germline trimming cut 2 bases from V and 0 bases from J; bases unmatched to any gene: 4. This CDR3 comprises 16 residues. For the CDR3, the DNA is TGTGCCATCAGTGAGCACCAGGGGGGTAGCAATCAGCCCCAGCATTTT. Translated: CAISEHQGGSNQPQHF.

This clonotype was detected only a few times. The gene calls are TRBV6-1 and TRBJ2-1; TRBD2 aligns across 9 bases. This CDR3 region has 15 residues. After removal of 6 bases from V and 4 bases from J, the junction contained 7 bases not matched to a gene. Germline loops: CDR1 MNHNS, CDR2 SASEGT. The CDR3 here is CASRLSGRGYNEQFF. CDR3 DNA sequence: TGTGCCAGCAGGCTTAGCGGGAGAGGGTACAATGAGCAGTTCTTC.

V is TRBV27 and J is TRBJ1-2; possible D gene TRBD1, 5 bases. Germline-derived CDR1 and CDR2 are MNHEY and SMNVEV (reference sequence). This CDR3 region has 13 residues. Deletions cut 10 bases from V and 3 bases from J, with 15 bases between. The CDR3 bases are TGTGCCACCCAGCGGGACCGAGACTATGGCTACACCTTC. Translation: CATQRDRDYGYTF.

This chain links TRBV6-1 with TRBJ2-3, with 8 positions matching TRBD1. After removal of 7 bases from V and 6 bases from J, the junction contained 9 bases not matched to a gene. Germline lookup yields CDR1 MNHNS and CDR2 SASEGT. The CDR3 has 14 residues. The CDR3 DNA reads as TGTGCCAGCACCACCCCAGGGGGCTCGGATACGCAGTATTTT. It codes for CASTTPGGSDTQYF.

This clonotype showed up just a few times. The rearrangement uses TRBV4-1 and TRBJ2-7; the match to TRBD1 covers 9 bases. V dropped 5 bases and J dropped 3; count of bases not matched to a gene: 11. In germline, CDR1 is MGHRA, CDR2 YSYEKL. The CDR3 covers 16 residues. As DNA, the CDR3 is TGCGCCAGCAGCACCCTACAGGGGGCAGTAATCTACGAGCAGTACTTC. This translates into CASSTLQGAVIYEQYF.

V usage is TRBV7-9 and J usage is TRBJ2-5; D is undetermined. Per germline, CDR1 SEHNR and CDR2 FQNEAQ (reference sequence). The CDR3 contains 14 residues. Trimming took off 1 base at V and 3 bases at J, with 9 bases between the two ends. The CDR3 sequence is CASSLVNSKETQYF. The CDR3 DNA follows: TGTGCCAGCAGCTTAGTCAACTCGAAAGAGACCCAGTACTTC.

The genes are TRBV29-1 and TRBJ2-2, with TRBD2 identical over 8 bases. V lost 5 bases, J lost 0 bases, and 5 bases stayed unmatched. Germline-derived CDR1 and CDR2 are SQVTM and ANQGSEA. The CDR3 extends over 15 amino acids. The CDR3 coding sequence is TGCAGCGTTCCCGGGGGGGCTACGAACACCGGGGAGCTGTTTTTT. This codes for CSVPGGATNTGELFF.

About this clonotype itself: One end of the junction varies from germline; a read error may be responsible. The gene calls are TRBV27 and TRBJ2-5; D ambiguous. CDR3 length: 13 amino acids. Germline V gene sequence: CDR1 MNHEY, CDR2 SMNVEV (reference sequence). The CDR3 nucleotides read TGTGCCAGCAGTCTATCATTAAGGGAGACCCAGTACTTC. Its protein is CASSLSLRETQYF.

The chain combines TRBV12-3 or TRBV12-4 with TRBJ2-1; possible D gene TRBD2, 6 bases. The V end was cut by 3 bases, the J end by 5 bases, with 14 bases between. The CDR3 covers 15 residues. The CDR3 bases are TGTGCCAGCAGTTTTGGGGCGGGACGAAACAATGAGCAGTTCTTC. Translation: CASSFGAGRNNEQFF.

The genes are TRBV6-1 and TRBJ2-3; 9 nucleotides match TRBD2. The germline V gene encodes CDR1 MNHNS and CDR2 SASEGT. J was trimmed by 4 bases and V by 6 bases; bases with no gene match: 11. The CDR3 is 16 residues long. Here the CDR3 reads CASSLNRLAAADTQYF. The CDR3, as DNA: TGTGCCAGCAGCCTAAATAGACTAGCGGCGGCAGATACGCAGTATTTT.

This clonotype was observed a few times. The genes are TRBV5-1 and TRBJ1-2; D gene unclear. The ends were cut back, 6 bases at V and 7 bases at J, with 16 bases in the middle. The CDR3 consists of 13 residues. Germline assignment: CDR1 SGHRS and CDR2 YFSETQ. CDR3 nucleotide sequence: TGCGCCAGCAAGATAGCGGGGTTTGGTGGCTACACCTTC. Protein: CASKIAGFGGYTF.

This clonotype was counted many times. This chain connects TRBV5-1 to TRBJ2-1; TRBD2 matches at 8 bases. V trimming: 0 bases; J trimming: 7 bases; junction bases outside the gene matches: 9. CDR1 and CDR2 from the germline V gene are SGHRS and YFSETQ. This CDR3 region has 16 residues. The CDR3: CASSLGPAGAGNEQFF. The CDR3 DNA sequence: TGCGCCAGCAGCTTGGGTCCAGCGGGAGCGGGGAATGAGCAGTTCTTC.

The chain's CDR3 is CSARRTGDTDTQYF. The CDR3 nucleotides read TGCAGTGCTAGGCGGACAGGGGACACAGATACGCAGTATTTT. The chain is built from TRBV20-1 and TRBJ2-3, with 9 bases aligning to TRBD1. The CDR3 extends over 14 amino acids. CDR1 and CDR2 from the germline V gene are DFQATT and SNEGSKA (reference sequence). V was pared by 3 bases and J by 2 bases, with 3 bases of the junction left unmatched.

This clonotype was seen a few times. The CDR3 is CASSLGTGTGDSPLHF. CDR3 sequence (DNA): TGTGCCAGCAGCTTAGGGACCGGGACAGGGGATTCACCCCTCCACTTT. The rearrangement uses TRBV7-8 and TRBJ1-6; the match to TRBD1 covers 10 bases. The CDR3 contains 16 residues. In germline, CDR1 is SGHVS, CDR2 FQNEAQ. The V and J ends lost 1 base and 8 bases, in that order; junction bases with no gene match: 5.

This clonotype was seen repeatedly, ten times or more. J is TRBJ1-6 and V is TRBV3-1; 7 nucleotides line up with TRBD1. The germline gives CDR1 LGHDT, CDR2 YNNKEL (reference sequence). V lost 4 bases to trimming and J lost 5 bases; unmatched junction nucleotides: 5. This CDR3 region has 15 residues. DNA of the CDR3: TGTGCCAGCAGCCGCGCCAGGGGGGATAATTCACCCCTCCACTTT. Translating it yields CASSRARGDNSPLHF.

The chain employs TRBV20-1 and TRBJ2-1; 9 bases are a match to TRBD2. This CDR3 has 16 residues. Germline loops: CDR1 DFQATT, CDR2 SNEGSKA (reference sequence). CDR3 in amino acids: CCARGGGRGSYNEQFF. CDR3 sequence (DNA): TGCTGCGCTAGAGGAGGCGGGAGGGGCTCCTACAATGAGCAGTTCTTC.

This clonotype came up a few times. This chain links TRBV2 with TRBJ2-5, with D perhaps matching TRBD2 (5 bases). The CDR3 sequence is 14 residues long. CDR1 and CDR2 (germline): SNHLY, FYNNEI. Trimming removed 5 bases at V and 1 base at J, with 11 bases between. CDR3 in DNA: TGTGCCAGCAGTTCGGCAGAGGGCCAAGAGACCCAGTACTTC. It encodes CASSSAEGQETQYF.

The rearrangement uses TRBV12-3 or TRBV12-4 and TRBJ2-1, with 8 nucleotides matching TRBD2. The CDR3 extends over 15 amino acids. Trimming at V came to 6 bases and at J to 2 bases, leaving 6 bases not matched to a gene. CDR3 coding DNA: TGTGCCAGCAGCCAAAGCGGGGGAACCTACAATGAGCAGTTCTTC. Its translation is CASSQSGGTYNEQFF.

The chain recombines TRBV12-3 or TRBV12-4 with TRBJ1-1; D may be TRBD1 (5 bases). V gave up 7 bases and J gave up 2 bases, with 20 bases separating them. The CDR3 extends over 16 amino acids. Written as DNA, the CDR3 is TGTGCCAGCACCCCTGGCAGGGCGGCGGGTAACACTGAAGCTTTCTTT. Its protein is CASTPGRAAGNTEAFF.

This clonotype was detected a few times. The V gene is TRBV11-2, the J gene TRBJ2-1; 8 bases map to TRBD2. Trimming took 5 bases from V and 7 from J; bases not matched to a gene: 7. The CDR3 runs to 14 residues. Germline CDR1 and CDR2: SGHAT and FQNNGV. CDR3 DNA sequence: TGTGCCAGCAGCCGTGGGGTAGCGGGGAATGAGCAGTTCTTC. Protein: CASSRGVAGNEQFF.

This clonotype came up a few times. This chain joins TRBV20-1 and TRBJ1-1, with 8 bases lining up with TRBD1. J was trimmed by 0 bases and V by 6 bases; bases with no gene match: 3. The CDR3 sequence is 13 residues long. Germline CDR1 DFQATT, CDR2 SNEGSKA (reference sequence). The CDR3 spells CSAPGQVNTEAFF. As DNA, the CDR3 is TGCAGTGCCCCGGGACAGGTGAACACTGAAGCTTTCTTT.

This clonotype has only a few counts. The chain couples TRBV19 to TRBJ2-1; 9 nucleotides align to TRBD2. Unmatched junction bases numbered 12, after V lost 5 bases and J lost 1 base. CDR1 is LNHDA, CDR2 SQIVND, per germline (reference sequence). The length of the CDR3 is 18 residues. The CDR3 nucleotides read TGTGCCAGTAGTTCACCGGCGGGGGGGCAGGAGTCCTACAATGAGCAGTTCTTC. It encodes CASSSPAGGQESYNEQFF. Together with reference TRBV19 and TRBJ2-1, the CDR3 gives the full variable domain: DGGITQSPKYLFRKEGQNVTLSCEQNLNHDAMYWYRQDPGQGLRLIYYSQIVNDFQKGDIAEGYSVSREKKESFPLTVTSAQKNPTAFYLCASSSPAGGQESYNEQFFGPGTRLTVL.

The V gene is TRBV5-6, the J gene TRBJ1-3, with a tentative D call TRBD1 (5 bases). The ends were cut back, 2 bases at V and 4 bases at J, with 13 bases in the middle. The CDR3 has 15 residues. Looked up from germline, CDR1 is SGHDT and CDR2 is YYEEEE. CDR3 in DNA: TGTGCCAGCAGCTTAGTATCGGGACGAGGAAACACCATATATTTT. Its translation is CASSLVSGRGNTIYF. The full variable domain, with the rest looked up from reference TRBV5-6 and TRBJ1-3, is DAGVTQSPTHLIKTRGQQVTLRCSPKSGHDTVSWYQQALGQGPQFIFQYYEEEERQRGNFPDRFSGHQFPNYSSELNVNALLLGDSALYLCASSLVSGRGNTIYFGEGSWLTVV.

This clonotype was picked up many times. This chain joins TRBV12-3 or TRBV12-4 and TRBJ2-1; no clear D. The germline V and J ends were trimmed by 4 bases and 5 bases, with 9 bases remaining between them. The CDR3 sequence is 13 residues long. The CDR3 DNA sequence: TGTGCCAGCAGTTATAGGAAGGACAATGAGCAGTTCTTC. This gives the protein CASSYRKDNEQFF.

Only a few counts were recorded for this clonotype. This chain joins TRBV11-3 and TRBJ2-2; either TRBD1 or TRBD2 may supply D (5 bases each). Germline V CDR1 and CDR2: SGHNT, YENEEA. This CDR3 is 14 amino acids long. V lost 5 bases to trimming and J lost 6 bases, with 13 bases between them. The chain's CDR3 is CASSPGRSPGELFF. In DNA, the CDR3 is TGTGCCAGCAGCCCGGGACGTTCCCCCGGGGAGCTGTTTTTT.